This note documents a single TCR beta chain sequence. The CDR3 length is 13 residues. Trimming cost V 0 bases and J 10 bases, with 13 bases left between them. Germline V gives CDR1 SGHRS, CDR2 YFSETQ. This record belongs to a study of blood T cells in healthy people across ages. Primed by a sample-barcoded 5' primer and a J-beta primer mix, a second PCR proceeded for about 7 to 11 cycles. TCRdb re-analysed the 5' RACE reads in MiXCR, keeping a single row per CDR3 protein. The sample holds about 1 million distinct CDR3 sequences, 45% seen once. The source of this sequence is a woman aged 55-69 years in good health. V and J are TRBV5-1 and TRBJ1-2; D not certain. Material for sequencing was blood. This CDR3 is CASSLDPTGVYTF. CDR3 coding DNA: TGCGCCAGCAGCTTGGACCCGACGGGAGTCTACACCTTC.